Presented here are 19 T cell receptor beta chains from one specimen sequenced in a study of T cell responses to AZD1222 COVID-19 vaccine. The table came from immunoSEQ multiplex PCR; TCRdb's copy has only in-frame clones and leaves some out. Found here are over 100,000 clones, 70% to 90% of them singletons; the top ten hold roughly 4.3%. The sample was peripheral blood, taken 28 days after the second AZD1222 dose. These receptors came from an adult who received the AZD1222 COVID-19 vaccine.

This rearrangement joins TRBV5-1 to TRBJ1-2, with no clear D. Per the germline V gene, CDR1 is SGHRS and CDR2 is YFSETQ. CDR3 length equals 14 residues. The V and J ends lost 0 bases and 8 bases respectively, with 14 bases between them. CDR3 DNA sequence: TGCGCCAGCAGCTTGGCCGTTGGCGGAGACGGCTACACCTTC. Encoded protein: CASSLAVGGDGYTF.

The rearrangement joins TRBV5-8 to TRBJ1-1, with D hard to call. Germline V gives CDR1 SGHTS, CDR2 YDEGEE. The CDR3 length is 11 residues. With 4 bases removed from V and 5 bases from J, the gap between germline ends came to 6 bases. The CDR3 DNA reads TGTGCCAGCAGCAGGAAAACTGAAGCTTTCTTT. This codes for CASSRKTEAFF.

This clone has just a few counts. This chain uses TRBV6-2 or TRBV6-3 with TRBJ2-3, with 8 bases matching TRBD1. Germline assignment: CDR1 MNHEY and CDR2 SVGEGT. The junction had 3 bases not matched to a gene; V was cut back by 2 bases and J by 2 bases. The CDR3 is made up of 15 amino acids. CDR3: CASSYGDRFTDTQYF. In DNA, the CDR3 is TGTGCCAGCAGTTACGGGGACAGGTTCACAGATACGCAGTATTTT.

This chain uses TRBV7-2 with TRBJ1-1, with unresolved D. Germline V CDR1 and CDR2: SGHTA, FQGNSA. The CDR3 has 12 residues. V was cut by 5 bases and J by 8 bases, with 12 bases left in between. The CDR3 DNA sequence: TGTGCCAGCAGCAAAGTGGGGTTGGAAGCTTTCTTT. This gives the protein CASSKVGLEAFF.

V usage is TRBV2 and J usage is TRBJ1-2; D perhaps matches TRBD1 (6 bases). This CDR3 spans 13 amino acids. Germline V gene data show CDR1 as SNHLY and CDR2 as FYNNEI. The V and J ends lost 7 bases and 9 bases respectively, with 18 bases between them. CDR3 region: CASTLKGGGSYTF. The CDR3 DNA sequence: TGTGCCAGCACCCTCAAGGGGGGTGGGAGCTACACCTTC.

This sequence joins TRBV12-3 or TRBV12-4 and TRBJ1-2, with D unresolved. V was clipped by 2 bases and J by 4 bases, with 8 bases between them. This CDR3 is built from 13 residues. CDR3 region: CASSLSVGYGYTF. CDR3 DNA sequence: TGTGCCAGCAGTTTATCGGTGGGCTATGGCTACACCTTC.

V gene TRBV6-5 combines with J gene TRBJ1-1; D might be TRBD1 (6 bases). V was clipped by 7 bases and J by 1 base, with 10 bases between them. The CDR3 runs 13 residues. Germline CDR1 and CDR2: MNHEY and SVGAGI. CDR3 DNA: TGTGCCAGCACAGACAGGCCGAACACTGAAGCTTTCTTT. Translating gives CASTDRPNTEAFF.

A remark on this clone: Its ends do not fully match the called genes, so a read error is possible. This sequence joins TRBV11-2 and TRBJ1-2, with D hard to call. Germline V gene data show CDR1 as SGHAT and CDR2 as FQNNGV. This CDR3 comprises 9 residues. CDR3 loop: CAIPEAVFF. DNA of the CDR3: TGTGCCATCCCGGAGGCGGTCTTCTTC.

The chain has TRBV6-5 and TRBJ2-1; 9 bases match TRBD2. The CDR3 spans 14 residues. V lost 7 bases, J lost 4 bases, and 5 bases stayed unmatched. CDR1 is MNHEY, CDR2 SVGAGI, per germline. CDR3 region: CASTAGGSYNEQFF. The CDR3 DNA follows: TGTGCCAGCACGGCGGGAGGGTCGTACAATGAGCAGTTCTTC.

The rearrangement uses TRBV7-6 and TRBJ1-1; D unclear. The V gene lost 1 base and the J gene lost 1 base, with 10 bases spanning the gap. This CDR3 is 15 amino acids long. Germline V gives CDR1 SGHVS, CDR2 FNYEAQ. The CDR3 DNA reads TGTGCCAGCAGCTTAGGGGCGCTCGGGAACACTGAAGCTTTCTTT. Translation: CASSLGALGNTEAFF.

This clone came up once. One junction end does not reproduce the germline sequence, and a read error may be involved. The rearrangement joins TRBV7-2 to TRBJ2-4, with 7 positions matching TRBD1. Germline CDR1 and CDR2: SGHTA and FQGNSA. The CDR3 runs 13 residues. Here the CDR3 DNA reads TGTGCCAGCAGCTCAGACAGGGACCCCCCTTTCGACTTC. Amino acid sequence: CASSSDRDPPFDF.

The V gene is TRBV20-1, the J gene TRBJ1-2, with 8 nucleotides matching TRBD1. After removal of 6 bases from V and 14 bases from J, the junction contained 8 bases not matched to a gene. Germline V gene sequence: CDR1 DFQATT, CDR2 SNEGSKA (reference sequence). The CDR3 length is 10 residues. The CDR3 reads CSAPGTGFTF. In nucleotides, the CDR3 is TGCAGTGCCCCGGGGACAGGTTTTACCTTC.

The chain uses TRBV9 and TRBJ1-1, with 7 bases aligning to TRBD1. V was pared by 3 bases and J by 6 bases, with 11 bases of the junction left unmatched. The length of the CDR3 is 15 residues. Germline V gene lookup returns CDR1 SGDLS and CDR2 YYNGEE. The CDR3 DNA is TGTGCCAGCAGCGCCGGTCAGACAGGGAGTTCTGAAGCTTTCTTT. Translating it yields CASSAGQTGSSEAFF.

This chain joins TRBV27 and TRBJ2-2; D uncertain. The CDR3 has 11 amino acids. Trimming cost V 10 bases and J 0 bases, with 3 bases left between them. The germline V gene encodes CDR1 MNHEY and CDR2 SMNVEV (reference sequence). The DNA for the CDR3 is TGTGCCACCACGAACACCGGGGAGCTGTTTTTT. Residues: CATTNTGELFF.

This clone showed up just once. The chain is built from TRBV2 and TRBJ2-7, with D possibly called TRBD1 or TRBD2 (5 bases each). The CDR3 length is 13 residues. The V end lost 7 bases, the J end lost 4 bases, and 14 bases lay between the germline ends. Looked up from germline, CDR1 is SNHLY and CDR2 is FYNNEI. The CDR3 sequence is CASTRERGYEQYF. CDR3 DNA: TGTGCCAGCACCCGGGAAAGGGGTTACGAGCAGTACTTC.

CDR3 sequence reads: CASSPTTGSLLANYGYTF. CDR3 nucleotide sequence: TGCGCCAGCAGCCCAACTACAGGGTCCCTATTAGCTAACTATGGCTACACCTTC. V and J are TRBV4-3 and TRBJ1-2, with a weak D call TRBD1 (6 bases). Germline V gene data show CDR1 as LGHNA and CDR2 as YSLEER. V dropped 4 bases and J dropped 0 bases, with 21 bases sitting between them. The length of the CDR3 is 18 residues.

The V and J genes are TRBV24-1 and TRBJ1-2; D unresolved. V was cut by 4 bases and J by 2 bases, with 7 bases left in between. The germline V gene encodes CDR1 KGHDR and CDR2 SFDVKD. The CDR3 spans 13 residues. CDR3 sequence: CATSEQENYGYTF. The DNA for the CDR3 is TGTGCCACCAGTGAACAAGAAAACTATGGCTACACCTTC.

This chain connects TRBV19 to TRBJ1-2, with TRBD1 as a possible D gene (6 bases). V lost 6 bases and J 7 bases, leaving 18 bases between the germline ends. This CDR3 is 14 amino acids long. Germline lookup yields CDR1 LNHDA and CDR2 SQIVND (reference sequence). The CDR3 DNA follows: TGTGCCAGTAGGGGGGGGCAGGCCACCGGTGGCTACACCTTC. Translating it yields CASRGGQATGGYTF.

Written as DNA, the CDR3 is TGTGCCAGCAGTTTATCGTGGGGAGGTGGCTATGGCTACACCTTC. Protein product: CASSLSWGGGYGYTF. The chain employs TRBV27 and TRBJ1-2; D call uncertain. With 0 bases removed from V and 4 bases from J, the gap between germline ends came to 12 bases. The germline CDR1 and CDR2 sequences are MNHEY and SMNVEV (reference sequence). There are 15 residues in the CDR3.